The present TCR beta chain was sequenced within a study of control samples from healthy donors and cancer patients. Libraries were prepared by immunoSEQ multiplex PCR; TCRdb keeps only in-frame clonotypes and omits some of them. Of about 85,000 clones listed, about nine tenths are singletons. V lost 6 bases and J lost 10, with 10 bases in between. Germline lookup yields CDR1 SEHNR and CDR2 FQNEAQ (reference sequence). The CDR3 is 11 amino acids. The origin of this receptor is a woman in her late teens or twenties in good health. Sequencing was done on a sample of blood. V and J are TRBV7-9 and TRBJ2-1, with D hard to call. The CDR3 reads CASRMLDEQFF. In DNA, the CDR3 is TGTGCCAGCAGGATGTTGGACGAGCAGTTCTTC. The full variable domain, rest sourced from reference TRBV7-9 and TRBJ2-1, is DTGVSQNPRHKITKRGQNVTFRCDPISEHNRLYWYRQTLGQGPEFLTYFQNEAQLEKSRLLSDRFSAERPKGSFSTLEIQRTEQGDSAMYLCASRMLDEQFFGPGTRLTVL.